The 15 T cell receptor beta chains listed next were all sequenced from one sample in a study of T cell clusters in autoimmune cytopenias. Multiplex touch-down PCR amplified TRB using TRB-A and TRB-B pools in one tube. TCRdb re-called the multiplex PCR reads; one entry per CDR3 protein, DNA not given. Seen in this sample are thousands of distinct CDR3 sequences; the ten most common clones hold approximately 15%. Each sample's input was around 250 ng genomic DNA, 38,000 or so genome equivalents. The same data also contributed to another study, on T cell repertoires in aging, cancer and after chemotherapy.

Sequencing input: peripheral blood. These receptors all stem from a human donor in good health.

This chain uses TRBV12-3 or TRBV12-4 with TRBJ1-2; no DNA is available, so the TRBD1 call from TCRdb remains unchecked. This CDR3 is built from 15 residues. The CDR3 protein is CASSSPGQGVYGYTF.

The chain recombines TRBV7-2 with TRBJ2-5; absent DNA, TCRdb's TRBD1 call cannot be checked. Per the germline V gene, CDR1 is SGHTA and CDR2 is FQGNSA. The CDR3 totals 14 residues. CDR3 sequence: CASSSRGSSETQYF.

The chain uses TRBV6-2 or TRBV6-3 and TRBJ1-5; TCRdb indicates TRBD1, and absent DNA this call remains unverified. CDR1 is MNHEY and CDR2 is SVGEGT in the germline V gene. There are 14 residues in the CDR3. The CDR3: CASSYFGGLQPQHF.

This clonotype is called medium-sized based on its frequency. The gene calls are TRBV19 and TRBJ2-7; the TCRdb D gene call, TRBD1, has no DNA to confirm it. The germline V gene encodes CDR1 LNHDA and CDR2 SQIVND (reference sequence). This CDR3 comprises 15 residues. CDR3 loop: CASSRGTGVGYEQYF.

This clonotype is deemed medium-sized by its frequency. CDR3 protein: CASSGAGRANEQFF. The chain is built from TRBV12-3 or TRBV12-4 and TRBJ2-1; there is no DNA to check the TCRdb D call of TRBD1. The CDR3 sequence is 14 residues long.

This clonotype shows up as medium-sized by frequency. The J gene is TRBJ2-3, the V gene TRBV6-5; there is no DNA to check the TCRdb D call of TRBD2. The CDR3 is 17 residues long. The germline gives CDR1 MNHEY, CDR2 SVGAGI. Here the CDR3 reads CASSYGGGGAPPDTQYF.

The rearrangement links TRBV12-3 or TRBV12-4 to TRBJ1-4; TCRdb reports TRBD1, a call that lacks DNA to check it against. The CDR3 length is 13 residues. The CDR3 protein is CASIQGAGEKLFF.

This rearrangement joins TRBV6-2 or TRBV6-3 to TRBJ1-4. This CDR3 region has 15 residues. CDR1 is MNHEY and CDR2 is SVGEGT in the germline V gene. This CDR3 is CASARGSPTNEKLFF.

The J gene is TRBJ2-7, the V gene TRBV20-1; TCRdb selects TRBD2, and the lack of DNA leaves this call unchecked. The CDR3 has 15 residues. CDR1 and CDR2 (germline): DFQATT, SNEGSKA (reference sequence). This CDR3 reads CSAREFSGYSYEQYF.

Considering frequency, this clonotype is medium-sized (0.01 to 0.1%). The chain recombines TRBV27 with TRBJ2-5; the D gene TCRdb calls, TRBD1, cannot be checked with no DNA. This CDR3 region has 14 residues. The V gene's germline CDR1 is MNHEY and CDR2 SMNVEV (reference sequence). The chain's CDR3 is CASSLRDNQETQYF.

The genes are TRBV19 and TRBJ2-7; TCRdb selects TRBD2, and the lack of DNA leaves this call unchecked. Germline assignment: CDR1 LNHDA and CDR2 SQIVND (reference sequence). The length of the CDR3 is 15 residues. CDR3 in amino acids: CASSIRTSGGNEQYF.

V and J are TRBV6-2 or TRBV6-3 and TRBJ2-2; the D gene TCRdb calls, TRBD2, cannot be checked with no DNA. The CDR3 runs 15 residues. Germline CDR1 reads MNHEY; CDR2 reads SVGEGT. CDR3 protein: CASSRRLAGPGELFF.

Its frequency marks this clonotype as medium-sized. This chain uses TRBV30 with TRBJ2-5; TCRdb's D gene call, TRBD1, goes unchecked for lack of DNA. The CDR3 covers 14 residues. CDR1 is GTSNPN and CDR2 is SVGIG in the germline V gene (reference sequence). CDR3 in amino acids: CAWSVGGSQETQYF.

The chain joins TRBV7-9 to TRBJ2-5. The CDR3 consists of 12 residues. Looked up from germline, CDR1 is SEHNR and CDR2 is FQNEAQ (reference sequence). The CDR3: CASSLVPETQYF.

V usage is TRBV7-2 and J usage is TRBJ2-3; TCRdb reports TRBD2, a call that lacks DNA to check it against. Per germline, CDR1 SGHTA and CDR2 FQGNSA. This CDR3 region has 18 residues. This CDR3 is CASSSKGLAGAYADTQYF. Combining the CDR3 with reference TRBV7-2 and TRBJ2-3 gives the whole variable domain GAGVSQSPSNKVTEKGKDVELRCDPISGHTALYWYRQSLGQGLEFLIYFQGNSAPDKSGLPSDRFSAERTGGSVSTLTIQRTQQEDSAVYLCASSSKGLAGAYADTQYFGPGTRLTVL.